This TCR beta chain was retrieved from a study of CXCR3-negative and CXCR3-positive naive CD8 T cells. Overall study findings and caveats: Naive subsets showed comparable surface CD5, and TCR interaction strength was also inferred from TRB CDR3 physicochemistry. Naive CXCR3-positive cells had TRB CDR3s more hydrophobic than those of CXCR3-negative naive cells.

Turning to this clonotype: Antigen: not known.

In germline, CDR1 is MDHEN, CDR2 SYDVKM. This CDR3 comprises 12 residues. Researchers prepared the TRB cDNA libraries using 5' RACE with UMI labels. With the 5' RACE reads reprocessed, TCRdb shows one record per CDR3 protein and no DNA. This sample carries approximately 120,000 distinct CDR3 sequences, with about 0.35% going to the ten biggest clones. The receptor was isolated from a human donor in good health. Some clones in this sample may be carry-over from other donors' samples. The chain joins TRBV28 to TRBJ1-1; the TCRdb D gene call, TRBD1, has no DNA to confirm it. Sequences were obtained from naive CXCR3+ CD8+ T cells from blood. Described subset: CD45RO-CCR7+CD27+CD95- naive CD8+ T cells expressing CXCR3 (TNR3+). The chain's CDR3 is CASSSGGTEAFF.